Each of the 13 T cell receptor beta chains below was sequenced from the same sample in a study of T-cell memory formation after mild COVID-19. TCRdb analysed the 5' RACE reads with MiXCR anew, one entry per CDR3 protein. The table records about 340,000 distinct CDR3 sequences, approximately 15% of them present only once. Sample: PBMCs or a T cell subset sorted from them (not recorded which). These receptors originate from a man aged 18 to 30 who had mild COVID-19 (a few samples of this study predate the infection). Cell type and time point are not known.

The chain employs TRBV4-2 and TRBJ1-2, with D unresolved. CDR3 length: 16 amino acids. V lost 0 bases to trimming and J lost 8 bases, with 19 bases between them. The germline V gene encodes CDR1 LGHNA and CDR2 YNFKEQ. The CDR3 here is CASSQDTAEPSGGYTF. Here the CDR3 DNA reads TGTGCCAGCAGCCAAGACACGGCGGAGCCCTCGGGAGGCTACACCTTC.

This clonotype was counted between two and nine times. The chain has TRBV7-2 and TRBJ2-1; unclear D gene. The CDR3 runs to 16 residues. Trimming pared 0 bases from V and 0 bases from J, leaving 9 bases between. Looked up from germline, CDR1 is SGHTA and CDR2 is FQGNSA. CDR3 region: CASSLAASSSYNEQFF. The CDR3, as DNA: TGTGCCAGCAGCTTAGCGGCCAGTAGCTCCTACAATGAGCAGTTCTTC.

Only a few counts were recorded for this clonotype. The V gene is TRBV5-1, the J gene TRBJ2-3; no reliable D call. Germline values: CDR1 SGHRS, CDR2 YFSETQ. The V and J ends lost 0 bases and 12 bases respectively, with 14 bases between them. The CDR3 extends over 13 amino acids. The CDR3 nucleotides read TGCGCCAGCAGCTTGGAGGCCAAACCCTCCCAGTATTTT. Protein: CASSLEAKPSQYF.

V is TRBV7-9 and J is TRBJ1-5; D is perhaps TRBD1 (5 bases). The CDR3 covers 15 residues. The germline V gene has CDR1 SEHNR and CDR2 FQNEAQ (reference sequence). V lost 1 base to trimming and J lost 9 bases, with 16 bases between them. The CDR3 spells CASSLGQGGEMPQHF. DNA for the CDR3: TGTGCCAGCAGCTTAGGTCAGGGTGGCGAGATGCCCCAGCATTTT.

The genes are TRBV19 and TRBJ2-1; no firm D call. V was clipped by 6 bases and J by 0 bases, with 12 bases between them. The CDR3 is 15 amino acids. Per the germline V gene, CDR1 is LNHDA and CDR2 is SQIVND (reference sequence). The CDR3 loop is CASRNSGDSYNEQFF. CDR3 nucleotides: TGTGCCAGTAGGAATTCGGGTGACTCCTACAATGAGCAGTTCTTC. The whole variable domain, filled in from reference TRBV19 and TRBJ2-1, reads DGGITQSPKYLFRKEGQNVTLSCEQNLNHDAMYWYRQDPGQGLRLIYYSQIVNDFQKGDIAEGYSVSREKKESFPLTVTSAQKNPTAFYLCASRNSGDSYNEQFFGPGTRLTVL.

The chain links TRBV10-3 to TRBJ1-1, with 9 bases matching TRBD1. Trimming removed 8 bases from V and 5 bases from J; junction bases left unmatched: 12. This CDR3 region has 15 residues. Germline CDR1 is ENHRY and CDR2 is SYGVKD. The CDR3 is CAISGGDREATEAFF. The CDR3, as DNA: TGTGCCATCTCCGGCGGGGACAGGGAAGCTACTGAAGCTTTCTTT.

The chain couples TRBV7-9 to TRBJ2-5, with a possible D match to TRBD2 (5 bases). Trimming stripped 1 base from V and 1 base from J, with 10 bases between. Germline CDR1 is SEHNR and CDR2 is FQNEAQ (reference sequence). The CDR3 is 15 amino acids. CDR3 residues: CASSLELRVQETQYF. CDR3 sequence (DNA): TGTGCCAGCAGCTTAGAACTGAGGGTCCAAGAGACCCAGTACTTC.

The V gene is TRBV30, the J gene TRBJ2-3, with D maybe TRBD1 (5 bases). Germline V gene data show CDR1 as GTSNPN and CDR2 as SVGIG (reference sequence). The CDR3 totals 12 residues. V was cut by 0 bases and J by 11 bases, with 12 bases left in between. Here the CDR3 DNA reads TGTGCCTGGAGTGTACTGACAGAAAGGCAGTATTTT. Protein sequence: CAWSVLTERQYF.

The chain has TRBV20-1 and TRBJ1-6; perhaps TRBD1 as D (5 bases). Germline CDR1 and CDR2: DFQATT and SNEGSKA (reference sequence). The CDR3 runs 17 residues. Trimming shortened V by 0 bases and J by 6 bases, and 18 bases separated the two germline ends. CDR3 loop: CSARDQARTGGNSPLHF. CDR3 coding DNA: TGCAGTGCTAGAGATCAAGCCAGGACGGGGGGTAATTCACCCCTCCACTTT.

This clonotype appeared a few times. The CDR3 nucleotides are TGCAGTGCTAGGCCTCTGGGGACAGGCAGCTCCTACAATGAGCAGTTCTTC. It translates to CSARPLGTGSSYNEQFF. This rearrangement joins TRBV20-1 to TRBJ2-1; 8 nucleotides match TRBD1. Germline V gene data show CDR1 as DFQATT and CDR2 as SNEGSKA (reference sequence). The CDR3 consists of 17 residues. J lost 0 bases, V lost 3 bases, and 10 bases had no gene match.

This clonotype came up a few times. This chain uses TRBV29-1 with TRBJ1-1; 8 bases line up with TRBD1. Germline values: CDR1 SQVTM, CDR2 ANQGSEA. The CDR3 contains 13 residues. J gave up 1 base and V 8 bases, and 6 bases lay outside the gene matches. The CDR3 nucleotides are TGCAGCCATACGGGACAGGCGAACACTGAAGCTTTCTTT. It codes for CSHTGQANTEAFF.

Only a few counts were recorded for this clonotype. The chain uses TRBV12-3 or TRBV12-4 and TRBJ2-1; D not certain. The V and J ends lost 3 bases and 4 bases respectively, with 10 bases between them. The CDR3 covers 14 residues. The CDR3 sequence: CASSFSLTYNEQFF. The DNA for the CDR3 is TGTGCCAGCAGTTTTTCCTTGACATACAATGAGCAGTTCTTC.

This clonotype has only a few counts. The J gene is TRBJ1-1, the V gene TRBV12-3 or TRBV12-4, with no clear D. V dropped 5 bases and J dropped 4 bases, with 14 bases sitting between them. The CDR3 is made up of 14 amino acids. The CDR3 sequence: CASSRRSLATEAFF. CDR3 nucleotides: TGTGCCAGCAGTCGACGGAGCCTCGCCACTGAAGCTTTCTTT.